Sequencing of this T cell receptor (beta chain) was carried out in a study of T-cell memory formation after mild COVID-19. In TCRdb, the 5' RACE reads were re-called with MiXCR into one record per CDR3 protein. The data contain under 600,000 distinct CDR3 sequences, about 20% of them singletons. This clonotype was counted between two and nine times. Sequencing input: PBMCs or a T cell subset sorted from them (not recorded which). The receptor was isolated from an adult woman who had mild COVID-19 (a few samples of this study predate the infection). Cell type and time point are not known.

CDR3 nucleotide sequence: TGTGCCAGCAGCCCCCGCGGGGCCAGGGGAGGCGAAAAACTGTTTTTT. Residues: CASSPRGARGGEKLFF. V is TRBV7-9 and J is TRBJ1-4; TRBD1 is a possible D gene (6 bases). This CDR3 has 16 amino acids. Germline CDR1 reads SEHNR; CDR2 reads FQNEAQ (reference sequence). Trimming removed 5 bases from V and 8 bases from J, with 21 bases in between. Based on the CDR3 plus reference TRBV7-9 and TRBJ1-4, the full variable domain is DTGVSQNPRHKITKRGQNVTFRCDPISEHNRLYWYRQTLGQGPEFLTYFQNEAQLEKSRLLSDRFSAERPKGSFSTLEIQRTEQGDSAMYLCASSPRGARGGEKLFFGSGTQLSVL.